Listed below are T cell receptor beta chains from one sample, sequenced in a study of cytomegalovirus exposure and HLA in healthy donors. Measured with immunoSEQ multiplex PCR; TCRdb has only the in-frame clones, and not every one. This table has 140,000 to 150,000 clones, roughly 80% appearing once. The source material was PBMCs. The receptors were sampled from a man in his forties in good health and CMV-seropositive. Each CDR3 is given with its conserved first and last residue. Each record gives: clone size, D gene, J gene, V gene, CDR3 protein, CDR3 DNA. A D gene is named only where the DNA matches it firmly. Part of the rows lack a size; the others show once, few, many or a class for expanded clones.

>few|NA|TRBJ2-3|TRBV5-6
CASSFVSGSTDTQYF
TGTGCCAGCAGCTTCGTGAGCGGGAGCACAGATACGCAGTATTTT
>NA|NA|TRBJ2-5|TRBV10-3
CAIGPLKETQYF
TGTGCCATCGGGCCCCTCAAAGAGACCCAGTACTTC
>NA|TRBD2|TRBJ2-7|TRBV9
CASSVGGRAYEQYF
TGTGCCAGCAGCGTGGGCGGGAGGGCCTACGAGCAGTACTTC
>NA|NA|TRBJ1-4|TRBV4-3
CASSQEGWQGNEKLFF
TGCGCCAGCAGCCAAGAAGGGTGGCAGGGTAATGAAAAACTGTTTTTT
>NA|TRBD1|TRBJ1-1|TRBV5-4
CASSSPDRAAEAFF
TGTGCCAGCAGCTCGCCGGACAGGGCCGCTGAAGCTTTCTTT
>NA|TRBD2|TRBJ2-1|TRBV28
CASSLSGLAVNEQFF
TGTGCCAGCAGTTTATCTGGACTAGCAGTCAATGAGCAGTTCTTC
>once|NA|TRBJ1-1|TRBV2
CASRLVFRPNTEAFF
TGTGCCAGCAGGCTAGTTTTTAGACCGAACACTGAAGCTTTCTTT
>NA|TRBD1|TRBJ2-7|TRBV4-1
CASSHPFSTGDNEQYF
TGCGCCAGCAGCCATCCATTCTCGACAGGGGACAACGAGCAGTACTTC
>NA|TRBD1|TRBJ2-7|TRBV5-4
CASSWGQGPPYEQYF
TGTGCCAGCAGCTGGGGACAGGGGCCCCCCTACGAGCAGTACTTC
>few|NA|TRBJ2-2|TRBV7-8
CASSVTGKELFF
TGTGCCAGCAGCGTTACAGGGAAGGAGCTGTTTTTT
>NA|NA|TRBJ2-3|TRBV5-1
CASSSRQPPDTQYF
TGCGCCAGCAGCTCACGACAACCCCCAGATACGCAGTATTTT
>NA|NA|TRBJ1-1|TRBV4-3
CASSPRREGTEAFF
TGCGCCAGCAGCCCACGGCGAGAGGGCACTGAAGCTTTCTTT
>NA|NA|TRBJ1-5|TRBV4-3
CASSLRTGQPQHF
TGCGCCAGCAGCCTTAGAACGGGGCAGCCCCAGCATTTT
>NA|NA|TRBJ2-1|TRBV25-1
CASRTGQTYNEQFF
TGTGCCAGCAGGACAGGCCAAACCTACAATGAGCAGTTCTTC
>NA|TRBD1|TRBJ2-7|TRBV2
CASGGGQGGIEYF
TGTGCCAGCGGGGGGGGACAGGGGGGTATAGAGTACTTC
>NA|NA|TRBJ2-1|TRBV11-3
CASSIEAREQFF
TGTGCCAGCAGCATTGAGGCCCGGGAGCAGTTCTTC
>NA|NA|TRBJ1-2|TRBV11-2
CASTRAPDTNYGYTF
TGTGCCAGCACCCGCGCCCCGGACACTAACTATGGCTACACCTTC
>NA|TRBD2|TRBJ2-3|TRBV5-8
CASSLGLAGSADTQYF
TGTGCCAGCAGCTTGGGGCTAGCGGGAAGTGCAGATACGCAGTATTTT
>NA|NA|TRBJ2-7|TRBV20-1
CSARATYEQYF
TGCAGTGCCAGGGCCACCTACGAGCAGTACTTC
>NA|NA|TRBJ2-7|TRBV18
CASSPGGPYEQYF
TGTGCCAGCTCACCGGGCGGGCCCTACGAGCAGTACTTC
>once|TRBD1|TRBJ1-2|TRBV6-5
CASRSPGQTNYGYTF
TGTGCCAGCAGATCCCCGGGACAGACAAACTATGGCTACACCTTC
>NA|NA|TRBJ2-3|TRBV7-8
CASSLTGITDTQYF
TGTGCCAGCAGCTTAACAGGGATCACAGATACGCAGTATTTT